A selection of T cell receptor beta chains follows, all from one sample in a study of neurological immune-mediated disorders. One entry per CDR3 protein, called by TCRdb with MiXCR from the 5' RACE reads. This table has about 24,000 distinct CDR3 sequences, around an eighth appearing once. Input material: PBMCs. The receptor source for this set is a middle-aged woman with HTLV-1-associated myelopathy (HAM/TSP). Both conserved end residues are part of each CDR3. D genes are given only for firm matches. For some rows the clone size is stated as once, few or many, or as a class when expanded; others skip it.

size	V	length	J	D	CDR3	DNA
many	TRBV5-1	13	TRBJ2-1	NA	CASSLPVDNEQFF	TGCGCCAGCAGCTTACCGGTCGACAATGAGCAGTTCTTC
many	TRBV5-1	14	TRBJ2-7	TRBD2	CASSVSGGGYEQYF	TGCGCCAGCAGCGTTAGCGGGGGGGGCTACGAGCAGTACTTC
many	TRBV7-2	11	TRBJ1-1	NA	CASSLWYEAFF	TGTGCCAGCAGCTTATGGTATGAAGCTTTCTTT
medium-sized	TRBV6-5	14	TRBJ2-1	NA	CASSSPGWDNEQFF	TGTGCCAGCAGTTCCCCGGGGTGGGACAATGAGCAGTTCTTC
NA	TRBV20-1	15	TRBJ1-6	TRBD1	CSAREGTVHNSPLHF	TGCAGTGCTAGAGAGGGGACAGTGCATAATTCACCCCTCCACTTT
many	TRBV20-1	15	TRBJ2-5	TRBD2	CSARPLAGEQETQYF	TGCAGTGCTAGACCGCTAGCGGGGGAACAAGAGACCCAGTACTTC
many	TRBV28	14	TRBJ2-7	NA	CASSPTPQGREQYF	TGTGCCAGCAGTCCGACCCCTCAGGGTAGGGAGCAGTACTTC
few	TRBV27	15	TRBJ2-4	NA	CASRPSSKPKNIQYF	TGTGCCAGCAGGCCCTCTAGCAAGCCAAAAAACATTCAGTACTTC
many	TRBV29-1	11	TRBJ1-4	NA	CSVSLQEKLFF	TGCAGCGTTTCCCTCCAGGAAAAACTGTTTTTT
NA	TRBV29-1	12	TRBJ1-1	NA	CSAPGWNTEAFF	TGCAGCGCCCCGGGTTGGAACACTGAAGCTTTCTTT
few	TRBV27	16	TRBJ2-2	TRBD1	CASRRTGTGGTGELFF	TGTGCCAGCAGGCGAACCGGGACAGGTGGTACCGGGGAGCTGTTTTTT
many	TRBV18	17	TRBJ1-6	TRBD1	CASSPLTGGEHNSPLHF	TGTGCCAGCTCACCATTGACAGGGGGTGAACATAATTCACCCCTCCACTTT
many	TRBV25-1	14	TRBJ2-7	NA	CASSEPGQSYEQYF	TGTGCCAGCAGTGAGCCTGGGCAGAGTTACGAGCAGTACTTC
many	TRBV4-2	15	TRBJ2-7	NA	CASSQQFRGTYEQYF	TGTGCCAGCAGCCAGCAGTTTCGGGGGACTTACGAGCAGTACTTC
many	TRBV20-1	14	TRBJ2-5	TRBD2	CSAPQRGGGETQYF	TGCAGTGCACCTCAGCGGGGGGGCGGGGAGACCCAGTACTTC
many	TRBV11-3	15	TRBJ2-3	TRBD1	CASSQGQRGTDTQYF	TGTGCCAGCAGCCAGGGACAGAGAGGCACAGATACGCAGTATTTT
many	TRBV5-1	14	TRBJ2-7	NA	CASRSGPVSYEQYF	TGCGCCAGCAGATCCGGTCCGGTGTCCTACGAGCAGTACTTC
many	TRBV7-2	15	TRBJ1-2	NA	CASSLHDGRGAGYTF	TGTGCCAGCAGCCTCCACGACGGCCGAGGAGCTGGCTACACCTTC
many	TRBV5-1	14	TRBJ2-7	TRBD1	CASSPDRGAYEQYF	TGCGCCAGCAGCCCGGACAGGGGCGCCTACGAGCAGTACTTC
many	TRBV3-1	14	TRBJ2-7	NA	CASSQYLEPYEQYF	TGTGCCAGCAGCCAATATTTAGAACCCTACGAGCAGTACTTC
many	TRBV5-1	14	TRBJ2-7	TRBD2	CASSASGGRYEQYF	TGCGCCAGCAGTGCTAGCGGGGGTAGGTACGAGCAGTACTTC
few	TRBV5-1	15	TRBJ2-3	TRBD1	CASSLGTGSGDTQYF	TGCGCCAGCAGCTTGGGGACAGGGTCAGGAGATACGCAGTATTTT
NA	TRBV3-1	16	TRBJ1-2	TRBD1	CASSQVGTGRNYGYTF	TGTGCCAGCAGCCAAGTCGGGACAGGGAGGAACTATGGCTACACCTTC
many	TRBV20-1	14	TRBJ2-5	NA	CSARDKTAQETQYF	TGCAGTGCTAGAGATAAGACGGCGCAAGAGACCCAGTACTTC
medium-sized	TRBV5-1	13	TRBJ1-5	TRBD1	CASSWTGEQPQHF	TGCGCCAGCAGTTGGACAGGTGAACAGCCCCAGCATTTT
many	TRBV5-1	15	TRBJ2-5	NA	CASSLSLVIEETQYF	TGCGCCAGCAGCTTGTCATTGGTCATCGAAGAGACCCAGTACTTC
NA	TRBV19	14	TRBJ2-7	NA	CASSIPGHHYEQYF	TGTGCCAGTAGTATCCCCGGACACCACTACGAGCAGTACTTC
medium-sized	TRBV20-1	14	TRBJ1-2	TRBD1	CSESTGTGGSGYTF	TGCAGTGAGTCGACCGGGACAGGGGGCTCTGGCTACACCTTC
many	TRBV4-2	17	TRBJ2-2	TRBD2	CASSQDMAGGPLGELFF	TGTGCCAGCAGCCAAGATATGGCGGGGGGGCCTCTCGGGGAGCTGTTTTTT
many	TRBV18	15	TRBJ1-1	NA	CASSPPVTTNTEAFF	TGTGCCAGCTCACCACCGGTAACCACGAACACTGAAGCTTTCTTT
NA	TRBV5-1	12	TRBJ1-2	NA	CASPGQEYGYTF	TGCGCCAGCCCGGGACAAGAGTATGGCTACACCTTC
many	TRBV6-2/TRBV6-3	16	TRBJ2-1	NA	CASNVHSAGAYNEQFF	TGTGCCAGCAATGTACATTCAGCGGGCGCCTACAATGAGCAGTTCTTC
NA	TRBV18	14	TRBJ2-3	NA	CASSPPPGVDTQYF	TGTGCCAGCTCACCACCCCCAGGGGTAGATACGCAGTATTTT
many	TRBV9	12	TRBJ2-3	NA	CASSAYTDTQYF	TGTGCCAGCAGCGCCTACACAGATACGCAGTATTTT
NA	TRBV20-1	12	TRBJ2-7	NA	CSAREQNYEQYF	TGCAGTGCGAGAGAACAGAACTACGAGCAGTACTTC
NA	TRBV24-1	12	TRBJ2-1	NA	CATSDLSGGQFF	TGTGCCACCAGTGATTTATCTGGAGGGCAGTTCTTC
many	TRBV6-6	18	TRBJ2-7	TRBD1	CASSYNIRLGQFVDEQYF	TGTGCCAGCAGTTACAATATTCGGCTGGGACAGTTCGTCGACGAGCAGTACTTC
many	TRBV5-1	17	TRBJ2-1	TRBD1	CASSFTAGTGSYNEQFF	TGCGCCAGCAGCTTTACCGCCGGGACAGGGTCATACAATGAGCAGTTCTTC
many	TRBV11-1	16	TRBJ2-2	NA	CASSLVSGVNTGELFF	TGTGCCAGCAGCTTAGTTTCTGGGGTGAACACCGGGGAGCTGTTTTTT
many	TRBV20-1	14	TRBJ2-7	TRBD2	CSADGGGATYEQYF	TGCAGTGCGGACGGCGGGGGGGCCACCTACGAGCAGTACTTC
many	TRBV11-2	16	TRBJ2-3	TRBD2	CASSLELAGGLDTQYF	TGTGCCAGCAGCTTAGAACTAGCGGGGGGTTTAGATACGCAGTATTTT
NA	TRBV15	14	TRBJ1-1	TRBD1	CATSNGQGAAEAFF	TGTGCCACCAGCAACGGACAGGGGGCGGCTGAAGCTTTCTTT
many	TRBV9	15	TRBJ1-5	NA	CASSPGGATNQPQHF	TGTGCCAGCAGCCCGGGAGGGGCCACTAATCAGCCCCAGCATTTT
few	TRBV20-1	13	TRBJ1-5	TRBD1	CSARTGGNQRQHF	TGCAGTGCCAGGACAGGGGGTAATCAGCGCCAGCATTTT
many	TRBV6-5	15	TRBJ2-2	NA	CASSYETGLSGELFF	TGTGCCAGCAGTTACGAAACAGGACTTTCGGGGGAGCTGTTTTTT
many	TRBV11-2	13	TRBJ2-3	NA	CASSSGTTDTQYF	TGTGCCAGCAGCTCCGGGACAACGGATACGCAGTATTTT
many	TRBV28	12	TRBJ2-3	NA	CASCGSTDTQYF	TGTGCCAGCTGCGGTAGCACAGATACGCAGTATTTT
many	TRBV4-2	16	TRBJ2-3	TRBD2	CASSSLGAGETDTQYF	TGTGCCAGCAGCTCCCTGGGAGCGGGGGAAACAGATACGCAGTATTTT
many	TRBV12-3/TRBV12-4	20	TRBJ1-2	TRBD1	CASSHLGQGKRSPPRDGYTF	TGTGCCAGCAGTCACTTGGGACAGGGGAAAAGGTCCCCTCCCAGGGATGGCTACACCTTC
many	TRBV7-2	16	TRBJ2-4	TRBD2	CASSSLTSGRSNIQYF	TGTGCCAGCAGCTCCCTGACTAGCGGGAGGTCGAACATTCAGTACTTC
many	TRBV5-1	14	TRBJ1-1	NA	CASSLERLNTEAFF	TGCGCCAGCAGCTTGGAACGGTTGAACACTGAAGCTTTCTTT
many	TRBV10-3	11	TRBJ2-3	NA	CAISIADTQYF	TGTGCCATCAGTATAGCGGATACGCAGTATTTT
many	TRBV5-1	14	TRBJ1-1	NA	CASSLARANTEAFF	TGCGCCAGCAGCTTGGCCAGGGCTAACACTGAAGCTTTCTTT